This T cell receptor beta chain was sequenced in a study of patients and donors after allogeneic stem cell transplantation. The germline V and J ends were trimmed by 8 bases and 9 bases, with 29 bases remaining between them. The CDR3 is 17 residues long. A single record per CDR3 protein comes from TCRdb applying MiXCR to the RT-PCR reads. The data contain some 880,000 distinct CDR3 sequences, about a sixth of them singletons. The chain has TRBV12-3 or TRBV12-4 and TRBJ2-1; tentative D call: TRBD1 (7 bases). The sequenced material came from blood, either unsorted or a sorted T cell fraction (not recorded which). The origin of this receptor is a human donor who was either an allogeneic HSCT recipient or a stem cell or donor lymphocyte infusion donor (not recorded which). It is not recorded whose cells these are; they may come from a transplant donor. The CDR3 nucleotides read TGTGCCAGCCGAGGGACAGCGAACGGGACTGGACATCTTGAGCAGTTCTTC. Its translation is CASRGTANGTGHLEQFF.